The rows below give T cell receptor beta chains drawn from one sample of a study of T-cell reconstitution after alpha-beta-depleted transplantation in children. One entry per CDR3 protein, called by TCRdb with MiXCR from the PCR reads. The repertoire includes 300,000 to 350,000 distinct CDR3 sequences, 15% to 20% of them detected once, and 35% to 50% sits in the top ten. The starting material was PBMCs, mostly from graft donor cells, obtained 360 days after TCRalphabeta/CD19-depleted stem cell transplant. Source of these receptors: a male patient between 2 and 10 years old who had a stem cell transplant for acute lymphoblastic leukemia, so the T cells may come from the graft donor. Each CDR3 is given with its conserved first and last residue. A D gene is named only where the DNA matches it firmly. Expanded clones are given a class, and other clones once, few, many or no size at all.

TRBJ1-3 | 13 | TRBV20-1 | NA | few | CSASRPGENTIYF | TGCAGTGCTAGTCGACCGGGTGAAAACACCATATATTTT
TRBJ2-5 | 14 | TRBV7-9 | TRBD1 | NA | CASSLGRTGETQYF | TGTGCCAGCAGCTTAGGGCGGACAGGGGAGACCCAGTACTTC
TRBJ1-4 | 17 | TRBV28 | NA | NA | CASSTYFTGTTNEKLFF | TGTGCCAGCAGCACCTATTTCACAGGGACAACTAATGAAAAACTGTTTTTT
TRBJ1-5 | 15 | TRBV6-2/TRBV6-3 | TRBD1 | few | CASSVTGPRNQPQHF | TGTGCCAGCAGTGTGACAGGGCCTAGGAATCAGCCCCAGCATTTT
TRBJ2-2 | 15 | TRBV7-3 | NA | NA | CASRVGPKNTGELFF | TGTGCCAGCAGGGTAGGGCCGAAAAACACCGGGGAGCTGTTTTTT
TRBJ1-5 | 14 | TRBV4-1 | NA | few | CASSQEASGIAQHF | TGCGCCAGCAGCCAAGAAGCGTCGGGAATAGCCCAGCATTTT
TRBJ2-7 | 13 | TRBV7-6 | NA | NA | CASSLGQEIEQYF | TGTGCCAGCAGCTTAGGACAGGAGATCGAGCAGTACTTC
TRBJ2-2 | 15 | TRBV20-1 | NA | NA | CSAISPGNNTGELFF | TGCAGTGCTATCTCGCCAGGCAACAACACCGGGGAGCTGTTTTTT
TRBJ2-3 | 16 | TRBV5-1 | TRBD1 | few | CASSLRTGASTDTQYF | TGCGCCAGCAGCTTGAGAACAGGGGCTAGCACAGATACGCAGTATTTT
TRBJ2-7 | 17 | TRBV30 | NA | NA | CAWSIRSGLLSSYEQYF | TGTGCCTGGAGTATCAGGTCAGGACTCCTTAGCTCCTACGAGCAGTACTTC
TRBJ2-1 | 15 | TRBV7-2 | NA | few | CASSPLGTAYNEQFF | TGTGCCAGCAGCCCTCTAGGGACGGCTTACAATGAGCAGTTCTTC
TRBJ1-5 | 17 | TRBV6-1 | NA | few | CASSELTGGGYGQPQHF | TGTGCCAGCAGTGAATTGACTGGGGGTGGGTATGGTCAGCCCCAGCATTTT
TRBJ2-5 | 14 | TRBV3-1 | TRBD2 | NA | CASSPGRFREAQYF | TGTGCCAGCAGCCCAGGACGGTTCCGGGAGGCCCAGTACTTC
TRBJ1-4 | 14 | TRBV12-3/TRBV12-4 | TRBD1 | many | CASSLGTGNEKLFF | TGTGCCAGCAGTTTGGGGACAGGGAATGAAAAACTGTTTTTT
TRBJ2-7 | 11 | TRBV5-6 | NA | many | CASSSSGEQYF | TGTGCCAGCAGCTCTAGTGGAGAGCAGTACTTC
TRBJ2-1 | 16 | TRBV7-8 | NA | NA | CASSLRGGAVYNEQFF | TGTGCCAGCAGCCTCAGAGGGGGAGCGGTCTACAATGAGCAGTTCTTC
TRBJ2-7 | 15 | TRBV20-1 | TRBD2 | NA | CSALGLGSLRDEQYF | TGCAGTGCATTGGGACTAGGAAGTTTACGCGACGAGCAGTACTTC
TRBJ2-1 | 15 | TRBV12-3/TRBV12-4 | TRBD2 | NA | CASIPTSGAYNEQFF | TGTGCCAGCATTCCGACTAGCGGAGCCTACAATGAGCAGTTCTTC
TRBJ2-7 | 16 | TRBV12-3/TRBV12-4 | TRBD1 | few | CASSLGRGTGIYEQYF | TGTGCCAGCAGTTTAGGTAGGGGGACAGGGATTTACGAGCAGTACTTC
TRBJ1-1 | 13 | TRBV4-3 | NA | NA | CASSRTENTEAFF | TGCGCCAGCAGCCGCACCGAGAACACTGAAGCTTTCTTT
TRBJ2-3 | 16 | TRBV4-1 | TRBD2 | NA | CASSQVLAGFTDTQYF | TGCGCCAGCAGCCAAGTACTAGCGGGATTCACAGATACGCAGTATTTT
TRBJ2-7 | 15 | TRBV20-1 | NA | few | CSARTGRGGVYEQYF | TGCAGTGCTAGGACGGGCAGGGGGGGGGTCTACGAGCAGTACTTC
TRBJ2-1 | 16 | TRBV14 | TRBD1 | few | CASSHPGGGSYNEQFF | TGTGCCAGCAGCCACCCAGGGGGCGGCTCCTACAATGAGCAGTTCTTC
TRBJ2-7 | 14 | TRBV24-1 | NA | NA | CATSDLRESGEQYF | TGTGCCACCAGTGATTTGAGGGAGAGTGGCGAGCAGTACTTC
TRBJ2-6 | 15 | TRBV28 | NA | few | CASSSTATGANVLTF | TGTGCCAGCAGCTCCACCGCCACTGGGGCCAACGTCCTGACTTTC
TRBJ2-1 | 17 | TRBV27 | TRBD2 | few | CASSLSRDYYLYNEQFF | TGTGCCAGCAGTTTATCGCGGGACTATTATCTCTACAATGAGCAGTTCTTC
TRBJ2-7 | 12 | TRBV5-5 | TRBD2 | many | CASSGGGSEQYF | TGTGCCAGCAGCGGCGGGGGTTCCGAGCAGTACTTC
TRBJ2-5 | 18 | TRBV20-1 | TRBD1 | few | CSARVIPLGGYSGETQYF | TGCAGTGCTAGAGTTATCCCCTTAGGGGGCTACTCGGGAGAGACCCAGTACTTC
TRBJ1-2 | 13 | TRBV29-1 | NA | few | CSASTGADYGYTF | TGCAGCGCTTCGACAGGCGCAGACTATGGCTACACCTTC
TRBJ2-7 | 14 | TRBV6-1 | NA | NA | CASRAGRGYYEQYF | TGTGCCAGCAGAGCGGGCAGGGGGTACTACGAGCAGTACTTC
TRBJ2-1 | 11 | TRBV7-2 | NA | NA | CASSSTVEQFF | TGTGCCAGCAGCTCAACCGTTGAGCAGTTCTTC
TRBJ2-2 | 14 | TRBV5-5 | NA | NA | CASSLGSNTGELFF | TGTGCCAGCAGCCTAGGGAGTAACACCGGGGAGCTGTTTTTT
TRBJ1-2 | 12 | TRBV12-3/TRBV12-4 | NA | once | CASRSLPGGYTF | TGTGCCAGCAGGAGCTTACCCGGGGGCTACACCTTC
TRBJ2-6 | 13 | TRBV7-9 | NA | NA | CASSLRGPNVLTF | TGTGCCAGCAGCTTACGAGGGCCCAACGTCCTGACTTTC
TRBJ2-5 | 13 | TRBV29-1 | NA | NA | CSVGDGYQETQYF | TGCAGCGTTGGTGACGGATACCAAGAGACCCAGTACTTC
TRBJ2-4 | 20 | TRBV24-1 | TRBD2 | NA | CATSDLRTSGSSLAKNIQYF | TGTGCCACCAGTGATTTGAGGACTAGCGGGAGTTCTCTAGCCAAAAACATTCAGTACTTC
TRBJ2-3 | 16 | TRBV7-6 | NA | NA | CASSLGASDWPDTQYF | TGTGCCAGCAGCTTAGGGGCTAGCGATTGGCCAGATACGCAGTATTTT
TRBJ2-7 | 15 | TRBV7-2 | TRBD1 | few | CASSLWGQGDHEQYF | TGTGCCAGCAGCTTATGGGGGCAGGGGGACCACGAGCAGTACTTC
TRBJ1-5 | 14 | TRBV7-9 | NA | many | CASSLVPGPEPQHF | TGTGCCAGCAGCTTAGTTCCGGGGCCGGAGCCCCAGCATTTT
TRBJ1-6 | 12 | TRBV27 | NA | few | CASSLNSSPLHF | TGTGCCAGCAGCTTAAACTCTTCACCCCTCCACTTT
TRBJ2-7 | 14 | TRBV12-3/TRBV12-4 | NA | many | CASSLGQRSYEQYF | TGTGCCAGCAGTCTCGGACAGAGGTCCTACGAGCAGTACTTC
TRBJ2-2 | 12 | TRBV10-3 | NA | NA | CAFKENTGELFF | TGTGCCTTCAAAGAGAACACCGGGGAGCTGTTTTTT
TRBJ1-4 | 14 | TRBV9 | NA | many | CASSGARTDEKLFF | TGTGCCAGCAGCGGAGCCCGAACCGATGAAAAACTGTTTTTT
TRBJ1-5 | 15 | TRBV6-5 | NA | many | CASSTRGRSNQPQHF | TGTGCCAGCAGTACCCGCGGTCGGAGCAATCAGCCCCAGCATTTT
TRBJ1-4 | 17 | TRBV4-2 | NA | few | CASSQDGKRPINEKLFF | TGTGCCAGCAGCCAAGACGGAAAGCGGCCCATAAATGAAAAACTGTTTTTT
TRBJ2-5 | 14 | TRBV11-2 | NA | NA | CASSFPGRGETQYF | TGTGCCAGCAGCTTCCCAGGTCGCGGAGAGACCCAGTACTTC
TRBJ2-1 | 13 | TRBV7-8 | NA | few | CASSLRGHNEQFF | TGTGCCAGCAGCTTACGGGGTCACAATGAGCAGTTCTTC
TRBJ2-3 | 17 | TRBV4-3 | NA | NA | CASSQPPVGVGPDTQYF | TGCGCCAGCAGCCAACCCCCGGTCGGGGTCGGGCCAGATACGCAGTATTTT
TRBJ2-1 | 16 | TRBV6-1 | NA | few | CASGGKGQHSSDEQFF | TGTGCCAGCGGGGGTAAGGGGCAACACTCTAGCGATGAGCAGTTCTTC
TRBJ1-4 | 15 | TRBV28 | NA | few | CASSLYGKAEEKLFF | TGTGCCAGCAGTTTATATGGGAAGGCGGAAGAAAAACTGTTTTTT
TRBJ1-4 | 15 | TRBV7-8 | NA | NA | CASSESQGTGEKLFF | TGTGCCAGCAGCGAAAGCCAGGGGACGGGGGAAAAACTGTTTTTT
TRBJ1-2 | 14 | TRBV5-6 | NA | once | CASSFTGTPYGYTF | TGTGCCAGCAGCTTTACAGGGACCCCCTATGGCTACACCTTC
TRBJ2-1 | 18 | TRBV28 | TRBD2 | few | CASSHYSSGTSSYNEQFF | TGTGCCAGCAGCCACTACTCATCCGGGACTAGCTCCTACAATGAGCAGTTCTTC
TRBJ2-1 | 14 | TRBV5-1 | NA | few | CASRISGQHNEQFF | TGCGCCAGCAGGATATCAGGGCAGCACAATGAGCAGTTCTTC
TRBJ2-5 | 15 | TRBV20-1 | NA | few | CSARDTNTRKETQYF | TGCAGTGCTAGAGATACCAATACCCGCAAAGAGACCCAGTACTTC
TRBJ2-2 | 16 | TRBV18 | TRBD2 | few | CASSPEPSGDTGELFF | TGTGCCAGCTCACCCGAGCCTAGCGGGGACACCGGGGAGCTGTTTTTT
TRBJ2-4 | 13 | TRBV2 | TRBD2 | NA | CASSDLAGDIQYF | TGTGCCAGCAGTGACCTAGCGGGGGACATTCAGTACTTC
TRBJ2-7 | 12 | TRBV5-8 | NA | NA | CASPRLSYEQYF | TGTGCCAGCCCCAGGCTCTCCTACGAGCAGTACTTC
TRBJ2-3 | 14 | TRBV4-2 | NA | once | CASRELAGGDTQYF | TGTGCCAGCAGAGAACTAGCCGGAGGAGATACGCAGTATTTT
TRBJ2-7 | 16 | TRBV28 | TRBD1 | NA | CASSLWTGTIFWEQYF | TGTGCCAGCAGTCTATGGACAGGGACCATCTTCTGGGAGCAGTACTTC